This entry lists 9 T cell receptor beta chains sequenced from one sample in a study of cytomegalovirus exposure and HLA in healthy donors. Using immunoSEQ multiplex PCR, the repertoire was profiled, and TCRdb retains in-frame clones only, with some absent. The data show 160,000 or so clones, more than 75% seen once. Sequencing used PBMCs. The receptors come from a man younger than 35 in good health and CMV-seronegative.

The V gene is TRBV6-1, the J gene TRBJ2-3, with D perhaps TRBD2 (7 bases). The CDR3 runs 15 residues. CDR1 is MNHNS and CDR2 is SASEGT in the germline V gene. The V gene lost 6 bases and the J gene lost 4 bases, with 17 bases spanning the gap. CDR3 nucleotide sequence: TGTGCCAGCAGCCAGGGGACTATGAGGGCAGATACGCAGTATTTT. It specifies CASSQGTMRADTQYF.

This chain uses TRBV10-2 with TRBJ1-2, with D hard to call. The germline V and J ends were trimmed by 1 base and 6 bases, with 15 bases remaining between them. CDR1 is WSHSY, CDR2 SAAADI, per germline. The CDR3 runs 15 residues. The CDR3 DNA reads as TGCGCCAGCAGTGAGTTATGGGAGGTCGGGCATGGCTACACCTTC. Translating it yields CASSELWEVGHGYTF.

The chain carries TRBV5-1 and TRBJ1-2; no definite D call. Trimming shortened V by 1 base and J by 3 bases, and 13 bases separated the two germline ends. The CDR3 covers 15 residues. The germline V gene encodes CDR1 SGHRS and CDR2 YFSETQ. The CDR3 nucleotides are TGCGCCAGCAGCTTGATAGCCCAGCCCGACTATGGCTACACCTTC. This sequence encodes CASSLIAQPDYGYTF.

V and J are TRBV11-3 and TRBJ2-2; 7 bases agree with TRBD1. This CDR3 has 15 amino acids. Germline lookup yields CDR1 SGHNT and CDR2 YENEEA. V lost 5 bases, J lost 6 bases, and 9 bases stayed unmatched. In DNA, the CDR3 is TGTGCCAGCAGCGTCCGGGACAGTAATCCCGGGGAGCTGTTTTTT. Encoded protein: CASSVRDSNPGELFF. The full variable domain, completed using reference TRBV11-3 and TRBJ2-2, is EAGVVQSPRYKIIEKKQPVAFWCNPISGHNTLYWYLQNLGQGPELLIRYENEEAVDDSQLPKDRFSAERLKGVDSTLKIQPAELGDSAVYLCASSVRDSNPGELFFGEGSRLTVL.

The V gene is TRBV6-5, the J gene TRBJ1-2, with unresolved D. Germline V gives CDR1 MNHEY, CDR2 SVGAGI. V lost 0 bases to trimming and J lost 0 bases, with 8 bases between them. There are 15 residues in the CDR3. The CDR3 nucleotides are TGTGCCAGCAGTTACTCCGTGTTTCCTAACTATGGCTACACCTTC. It specifies CASSYSVFPNYGYTF.

V gene TRBV4-3 combines with J gene TRBJ2-3, with TRBD2 identical over 10 bases. Looked up from germline, CDR1 is LGHNA and CDR2 is YSLEER. This CDR3 region has 15 residues. Trimming at V came to 0 bases and at J to 12 bases, leaving 9 bases not matched to a gene. The CDR3 DNA reads as TGCGCCAGCAGCCAAGATTCAGCGGGAGGGCCGGATCAGTATTTT. Its translation is CASSQDSAGGPDQYF.

The genes are TRBV30 and TRBJ1-6; 8 nucleotides match TRBD1. J lost 8 bases, V lost 5 bases, and 5 bases had no gene match. The V gene's germline CDR1 is GTSNPN and CDR2 SVGIG (reference sequence). The CDR3 extends over 13 amino acids. CDR3 nucleotides: TGTGCCTGGGCCGGGACAGGATATTCACCCCTCCACTTT. Residues: CAWAGTGYSPLHF.

The chain couples TRBV5-6 to TRBJ2-5; 7 nucleotides align to TRBD1. This CDR3 has 15 residues. V lost 1 base, J lost 5 bases, and 8 bases stayed unmatched. The germline gives CDR1 SGHDT, CDR2 YYEEEE. CDR3 in DNA: TGTGCCAGCAGCTTGCCCGACAGGGATACGGAGACCCAGTACTTC. Translation: CASSLPDRDTETQYF.

The chain combines TRBV6-5 with TRBJ1-4; 11 positions match TRBD1. Per germline, CDR1 MNHEY and CDR2 SVGAGI. J lost 8 bases, V lost 5 bases, and 4 bases had no gene match. The CDR3 is 14 amino acids. DNA for the CDR3: TGTGCCAGCAGTGATGGACAGGGGGCGGAAAAACTGTTTTTT. Its protein is CASSDGQGAEKLFF.